What follows are 20 T cell receptor beta chains derived from one specimen sequenced in a study of CD8 T cells in Susac syndrome. The authors reverse transcribed roughly 0.5 to 1 ug RNA with random hexamers. TCRdb used MiXCR to reprocess the immunoSEQ multiplex PCR reads, holding one entry per CDR3 protein. Of a few hundred thousand distinct CDR3 sequences listed, 85% are singletons. Source material: CD8+ T cells from PBMCs. The receptor set was obtained from a human donor with multiple sclerosis.

The CDR3 sequence is CSVPQGNYGYTF. CDR3 bases: TGCAGCGTTCCTCAGGGTAACTATGGCTACACCTTC. This chain uses TRBV29-1 with TRBJ1-2; D possibly corresponds to TRBD1 (5 bases). Germline CDR1 is SQVTM and CDR2 is ANQGSEA. V lost 5 bases and J 1 base, leaving 8 bases between the germline ends. The CDR3 is made up of 12 amino acids.

The chain employs TRBV13 and TRBJ2-5, with 9 bases identical to TRBD1. Trimming at V came to 5 bases and at J to 3 bases, leaving 7 bases not matched to a gene. From germline, CDR1 is PRHDT and CDR2 FYEKMQ (reference sequence). The CDR3 is 15 amino acids. The CDR3, as DNA: TGTGCCAGCAGCCTACTACAGGGGGCAGAAGAGACCCAGTACTTC. This translates into CASSLLQGAEETQYF.

This chain links TRBV12-3 or TRBV12-4 with TRBJ1-2; D is ambiguous. Trimming took 2 bases from V and 2 from J, leaving 9 bases between them. The CDR3 runs 14 residues. DNA of the CDR3: TGTGCCAGCAGTTTATTTACAGCCAACTATGGCTACACCTTC. Translation: CASSLFTANYGYTF.

The genes are TRBV7-9 and TRBJ2-7, with D unresolved. Germline V gene lookup returns CDR1 SEHNR and CDR2 FQNEAQ (reference sequence). V lost 5 bases, J lost 4 bases, and 15 bases lay in between. This CDR3 is 14 amino acids long. DNA of the CDR3: TGTGCCAGCAGCCCCCGGGTTCCCGATTACGAGCAGTACTTC. Amino acids: CASSPRVPDYEQYF.

The rearrangement uses TRBV7-9 and TRBJ2-5; a possible D gene is TRBD1 (5 bases). This CDR3 comprises 15 residues. The V gene lost 5 bases and the J gene lost 1 base, with 14 bases spanning the gap. The V gene's germline CDR1 is SEHNR and CDR2 FQNEAQ (reference sequence). For the CDR3, the DNA is TGTGCCAGCAGCGTATCAGGGTACCCCCAAGAGACCCAGTACTTC. Amino acid sequence: CASSVSGYPQETQYF.

V gene TRBV6-1 combines with J gene TRBJ2-1; 11 nucleotides agree with TRBD1. Per the germline V gene, CDR1 is MNHNS and CDR2 is SASEGT. This CDR3 contains 16 residues. The junction had 7 bases not matched to a gene; V was cut back by 1 base and J by 8 bases. The CDR3 bases are TGTGCCAGCAGTGAAGTAATAGGACAGGGGGCAGATGAGCAGTTCTTC. Residues: CASSEVIGQGADEQFF.

This clonotype appeared a single time. This chain uses TRBV4-1 with TRBJ2-7; 8 bases agree with TRBD1. The germline V gene encodes CDR1 MGHRA and CDR2 YSYEKL. The CDR3 totals 15 residues. Trimming at V came to 0 bases and at J to 6 bases, leaving 7 bases not matched to a gene. CDR3 loop: CASSQESRQGIEQYF. In DNA, the CDR3 is TGCGCCAGCAGCCAAGAATCCCGACAGGGGATCGAGCAGTACTTC.

The rearrangement joins TRBV10-3 to TRBJ1-2; D is ambiguous. Germline V lookup: CDR1 ENHRY, CDR2 SYGVKD. V lost 3 bases and J 0 bases, leaving 8 bases between the germline ends. This CDR3 is built from 14 residues. CDR3 region: CAISDLPSNYGYTF. The CDR3 DNA sequence: TGTGCCATCAGTGATCTACCGTCTAACTATGGCTACACCTTC.

The rearrangement joins TRBV28 to TRBJ2-1, with a weak D call TRBD1 (6 bases). The CDR3 runs 17 residues. V was clipped by 3 bases and J by 5 bases, with 20 bases between them. Germline V gene data show CDR1 as MDHEN and CDR2 as SYDVKM. DNA of the CDR3: TGTGCCAGCAGTTTTCGAGTATGGGACACCGAGGACAATGAGCAGTTCTTC. Translated: CASSFRVWDTEDNEQFF.

The chain uses TRBV27 and TRBJ2-3; D may be TRBD2 (5 bases). The CDR3 runs to 13 residues. Trimming removed 2 bases from V and 6 bases from J, with 9 bases in between. Germline values: CDR1 MNHEY, CDR2 SMNVEV (reference sequence). As DNA, the CDR3 is TGTGCCAGCAGTTTAATCTGGAGGGATACGCAGTATTTT. Translation gives CASSLIWRDTQYF.

The chain combines TRBV30 with TRBJ2-1; TRBD2 is a possible D gene (6 bases). Deletions cut 3 bases from V and 6 bases from J, with 18 bases between. The CDR3 totals 15 residues. The germline gives CDR1 GTSNPN, CDR2 SVGIG (reference sequence). The CDR3 reads CAWSPGGGTLNEQFF. In nucleotides, the CDR3 is TGTGCCTGGAGCCCAGGCGGCGGGACCCTCAATGAGCAGTTCTTC.

V and J are TRBV12-3 or TRBV12-4 and TRBJ1-1, with D possibly TRBD1 on 5 matching bases. The CDR3 has 14 amino acids. Trimming cost V 6 bases and J 0 bases, with 11 bases left between them. The CDR3 region has the DNA TGTGCCAGCAGCCCAGGGATACTGAACACTGAAGCTTTCTTT. Its protein product is CASSPGILNTEAFF.

The J gene is TRBJ2-3, the V gene TRBV5-1, with D perhaps matching TRBD2 (6 bases). Germline CDR1 reads SGHRS; CDR2 reads YFSETQ. The CDR3 length is 15 residues. Trimming removed 3 bases from V and 3 bases from J, with 14 bases in between. CDR3 residues: CASSSFGDWTDTQYF. DNA for the CDR3: TGCGCCAGCAGCTCCTTTGGGGACTGGACAGATACGCAGTATTTT.

The V and J genes are TRBV11-2 and TRBJ2-7, with 9 positions matching TRBD1. Germline V gives CDR1 SGHAT, CDR2 FQNNGV. CDR3 length equals 14 residues. Germline trimming cut 5 bases from V and 4 bases from J; bases unmatched to any gene: 6. Written as DNA, the CDR3 is TGTGCCAGCAGCCTTTACAGGGGGCGGTACGAGCAGTACTTC. Translated: CASSLYRGRYEQYF.

The genes are TRBV30 and TRBJ2-2; TRBD1 or TRBD2 may be the D gene (5 bases each). The CDR3 contains 13 residues. Trimming stripped 8 bases from V and 8 bases from J, with 18 bases between. Germline loops: CDR1 GTSNPN, CDR2 SVGIG (reference sequence). CDR3 nucleotide sequence: TGTGCCGGTAGGGGTAGGAGGATGGGGGAGCTGTTTTTT. Amino acids: CAGRGRRMGELFF.

The rearrangement links TRBV7-9 to TRBJ1-2; no reliable D call. Germline CDR1 and CDR2: SEHNR and FQNEAQ (reference sequence). Trimming cost V 5 bases and J 8 bases, with 12 bases left between them. CDR3 size: 12 residues. CDR3 in amino acids: CASSPGLWGYTF. The CDR3 nucleotides are TGTGCCAGCAGCCCCGGACTGTGGGGCTACACCTTC.

The rearrangement uses TRBV12-3 or TRBV12-4 and TRBJ2-1, with 7 bases aligning to TRBD1. The trim removed 7 bases at V and 10 bases at J, leaving 16 bases unmatched. This CDR3 is 15 amino acids long. CDR3 protein: CASTQIPGQSPEQFF. CDR3 nucleotides: TGTGCCAGCACCCAAATACCGGGACAGAGCCCAGAGCAGTTCTTC.

J is TRBJ2-5 and V is TRBV27, with D possibly matching TRBD1 (5 bases). The V gene's germline CDR1 is MNHEY and CDR2 SMNVEV (reference sequence). This CDR3 is 17 amino acids long. V was clipped by 4 bases and J by 5 bases, with 23 bases between them. The CDR3 DNA reads as TGTGCCAGCAGTTCTCCCACATTGGGGCCGGATAGTGAGACCCAGTACTTC. Its protein is CASSSPTLGPDSETQYF.

V usage is TRBV15 and J usage is TRBJ2-7; 7 positions match TRBD1. The CDR3 extends over 13 amino acids. The trim removed 5 bases at V and 6 bases at J, leaving 7 bases unmatched. Germline CDR1 reads LNHNV; CDR2 reads YYDKDF (reference sequence). The CDR3 protein is CATSGIDRVEQYF. DNA of the CDR3: TGTGCCACCAGCGGAATCGACAGGGTCGAGCAGTACTTC.

The chain employs TRBV2 and TRBJ2-5; TRBD2 matches at 9 bases. Germline CDR1 SNHLY, CDR2 FYNNEI. The CDR3 length is 16 residues. After removal of 4 bases from V and 0 bases from J, the junction contained 6 bases not matched to a gene. The CDR3 sequence: CASSGLAGTNQETQYF. Here the CDR3 DNA reads TGTGCCAGCAGTGGGCTAGCGGGGACGAACCAAGAGACCCAGTACTTC. Variable domain in full (rest from reference TRBV2 and TRBJ2-5): EPEVTQTPSHQVTQMGQEVILRCVPISNHLYFYWYRQILGQKVEFLVSFYNNEISEKSEIFDDQFSVERPDGSNFTLKIRSTKLEDSAMYFCASSGLAGTNQETQYFGPGTRLLVL.